The T cell receptor (beta chain) under discussion was sequenced for a study of response to subunit inactivated influenza vaccine. Whole-study results and caveats: Every seasonal influenza vaccination brings in few new T cells, the authors suggested.

TCRdb reprocessed the RT-PCR reads with MiXCR, giving one entry per CDR3 protein. The sample lists roughly 790,000 distinct CDR3 sequences, around 20% occurring once. In the case of this clonotype: What it recognizes is unknown.

Sequenced material: PBMCs from blood, taken 5 days after vaccination. The receptor was derived from a man in his fifties who received an inactivated influenza vaccine.

The CDR3 DNA reads as TGTGCCAGCAGTCAGACCTCTTCACCCCTCCACTTT. Amino acids: CASSQTSSPLHF. This rearrangement joins TRBV14 to TRBJ1-6; D unresolved. Germline V gene sequence: CDR1 SGHDN, CDR2 FVKESK. The ends were cut back, 6 bases at V and 9 bases at J, with 9 bases in the middle. The CDR3 totals 12 residues.